This T cell receptor beta chain was obtained from a study of shared clonotypes between healthy human individuals. Using around 200 ng DNA, tens of thousands of T cell genomes, the sorted-subset replicate PCRs were run. Assay: immunoSEQ multiplex PCR; the TCRdb copy retains only in-frame clones and omits some. The sample lists roughly 2 million clones, roughly 95% occurring once. CD8 cells classed as naive were CD45RO-negative and positively selected for CCR7, excluding terminally differentiated effector memory CD45RA+ cells. Sequencing input: naive CD8+ T cells sorted from blood. This clonotype was sampled from a young man in good health.

Here the CDR3 reads CASSPQGNLNTEAFF. The CDR3 region has the DNA TGCGCCAGCAGCCCCCAAGGAAATCTTAACACTGAAGCTTTCTTT. This chain connects TRBV4-1 to TRBJ1-1; D unresolved. Trimming cost V 4 bases and J 2 bases, with 14 bases left between them. The length of the CDR3 is 15 residues. Germline V CDR1 and CDR2: MGHRA, YSYEKL.